Listed here is a single T cell receptor beta chain. Two consecutive negative NP/OP PCR tests, clearance, or resolved symptoms defined Cohort 3 recovery. V lost 8 bases to trimming and J lost 8 bases; unmatched junction nucleotides: 7. There are 14 residues in the CDR3. Germline assignment: CDR1 MNHEY and CDR2 SMNVEV (reference sequence). This record belongs to a study of blood T cell repertoires in COVID-19. Whole-study context: Material from acute and convalescent COVID-19 was sourced from the United States, Italy and Spain. From T cells, B-cell-depleted T cells, or PBMCs came the material, which was cDNA or gDNA.

Assay: immunoSEQ multiplex PCR; the TCRdb copy retains only in-frame clones and omits some. This table has 130,000 to 150,000 clones, around 85% appearing once. The V gene is TRBV27, the J gene TRBJ1-6; 9 positions agree with TRBD1. Sequences were obtained from PBMCs or T cells enriched from blood (not recorded which). The TCR originated in a man aged 45 to 65 who had recovered from COVID-19. This chain's CDR3 is CASSSGTGYSPLHF. The CDR3 DNA reads as TGTGCCAGCTCCTCGGGGACAGGGTATTCACCCCTCCACTTT.